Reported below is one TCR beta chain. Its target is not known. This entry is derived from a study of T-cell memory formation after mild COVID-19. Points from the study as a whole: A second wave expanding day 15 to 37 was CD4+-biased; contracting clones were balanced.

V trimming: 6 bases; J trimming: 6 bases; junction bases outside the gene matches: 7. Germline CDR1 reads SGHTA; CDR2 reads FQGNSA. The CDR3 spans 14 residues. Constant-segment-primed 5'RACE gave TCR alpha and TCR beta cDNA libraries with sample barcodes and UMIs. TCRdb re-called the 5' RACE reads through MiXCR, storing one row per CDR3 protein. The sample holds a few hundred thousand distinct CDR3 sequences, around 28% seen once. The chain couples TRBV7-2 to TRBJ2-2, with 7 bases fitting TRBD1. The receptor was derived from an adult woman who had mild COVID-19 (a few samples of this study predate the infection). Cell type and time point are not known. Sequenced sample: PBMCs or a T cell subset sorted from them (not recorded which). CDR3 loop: CASRTGSGAGELFF. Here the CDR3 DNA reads TGTGCCAGCAGGACAGGGTCAGGGGCCGGGGAGCTGTTTTTT.